The subject of this entry is one TCR beta chain. This clonotype was observed at least ten times. No antigen is known for it. No base quality values were provided; no much bigger clone lies one nucleotide off. Ophthalmopathy patients had moderately to severely active disease, with a Clinical Activity Score of 3 or more, a NOSPECS grade of 4 or more, and a disease duration of less than 3 months. Any patient with an uncontrolled infection, another autoimmune disease, pregnancy or lactation was excluded. Diagnoses were based on clinical symptoms, serum thyroxine and TRAb, thyroid ultrasound and orbital computed tomography. PBMCs were isolated from 10 ml of fresh peripheral blood by Ficoll-Paque density gradient centrifugation. Trizol reagent was used to extract total RNA, and RNA quality was then checked on an Agilent 2100 Bioanalyzer. These data belong to a study of T cells in Graves' hyperthyroidism and ophthalmopathy (dated by TCRdb to between 2018 and 2020). Background for the entire study: Peripheral blood was sampled at the time of initial diagnosis, prior to any treatment. TCR Vbeta CDR3 sequencing of 135 peripheral blood samples (over 40 ophthalmopathy, 75 hyperthyroidism and around 17 progressor patients) is reported in the paper. An independent validation cohort of under 20 hyperthyroidism patients and roughly 16 patients who later progressed to ophthalmopathy tested prospective prediction of ophthalmopathy. In roughly six Graves' hyperthyroidism patients, the study also compared T-cell repertoires from thyroid tissue with T-cell repertoires from blood. TCR V-J signatures able to tell the groups apart were searched for in a discovery cohort of 95 or so patients, of whom over 40 had Graves' ophthalmopathy and roughly 59 had stable Graves' hyperthyroidism. Following sampling, methimazole starting at 30 mg daily was given to hyperthyroidism patients, and high-dose intravenous methylprednisolone was given to ophthalmopathy patients. The 90 to 100 discovery patients were randomly divided into training and test sets at a 7:3 ratio.

Findings and caveats that apply to the study as a whole: Most expanded thyroid clonotypes (frequency above 0.001) were also found in blood, which suggests that blood repertoires may mirror thyroid immune responses. Sample size was not statistically predetermined, and blinding of investigators to group allocation was not performed. In validation, the model predicted progression to ophthalmopathy a median of around six months before onset, with around 70% sensitivity and nearly 75% specificity. Ophthalmopathy was separated from stable hyperthyroidism by a 13 V-J signature model, with just over 85% sensitivity and about 81% specificity obtained in cross-validation and 80%/75% obtained in testing.

The CDR3 sequence holds 13 residues, the cysteine and phenylalanine included. CDR3 DNA only is kept here, 39 bases in frame from base 1. The germline V gene encodes CDR1 SGHVS and CDR2 FQNEAQ. Trimmed from V: 4 bases; trimmed from J: 10 bases; junction bases lacking a gene match: 2. The TCR beta CDR3 regions were amplified from the RNA transcripts. The TCR CDR3 was subjected to a first round of RT-PCR using the HTBI primer set and the Qiagen OneStep RT-PCR kit. The libraries were constructed in a second round of multiplex PCR and then size-selected and purified. The libraries were sequenced on an Illumina HiSeq2000 using paired-end 100 bp reads. Concerning the study's data processing: SOAPnuke was used to process the raw data, with reads discarded if the reads contained adapters or uncalled bases, had a mean Phred below 15, or lacked an exact constant-primer or identifier match. High-quality paired reads were merged with COPE v1.2.5, and unique nucleotide sequences were defined as clonotypes. MiTCR v1.1 was used to align clonotypes to the IMGT TRBV, TRBD and TRBJ reference segments. The analysis included only V-J combinations with a frequency above 0.0001, which together covered 99% to 99.2% of the repertoires. The TCS score was defined as the ratio of F50 (clonal expansion) to E x V (chaos), calculated using BLOSUM62-based TCRdist between CDR3 peptides within each V-J. Welch's t-statistics and random forest reduced around 520 V-J features to roughly 13, which were used in a naive Bayes classifier (R e1071). Through fastp at Q25 and MiXCR, TCRdb rebuilt clones from the public reads, retaining in-frame beta chains. A single entry per CDR3 protein holds the most common genes and DNA from its merged rows. TCRdb, not the authors, supplied the V and J calls. The table for this sample lists 530,000 or so distinct CDR3 sequences; under 20% of them were counted only once. Clones ranked in the top ten supply around 17% of the sample.

The receptor was derived from a woman under 30 with Graves' ophthalmopathy. Input material: blood. The V and J segments used are TRBV7-8 and TRBJ2-1; TRBD2 aligns with 12 central bases. The base sequence is TGTGCCAGCAGCTCGGGACTAGCGGGCGAGCAGTTCTTC. Translated, this is CASSSGLAGEQFF.